The 16 T cell receptor beta chains in this list originate from one sample, sequenced in a study of cytomegalovirus exposure and HLA in healthy donors. A multiplex PCR was run with 60 Vbeta primers and 13 Jbeta primers. Using immunoSEQ multiplex PCR, the repertoire was profiled, and TCRdb retains in-frame clones only, with some absent. The sample has around 160,000 clones; 60% to 85% are singletons. Sequenced input: PBMCs. These receptors came from a male donor in good health and CMV-seropositive.

The J gene is TRBJ1-1, the V gene TRBV5-1; perhaps TRBD1 as D (5 bases). The germline V gene has CDR1 SGHRS and CDR2 YFSETQ. The CDR3 extends over 14 amino acids. V lost 4 bases and J lost 6, with 16 bases in between. The CDR3 protein is CASSTTLGGAEAFF. CDR3 nucleotide sequence: TGCGCCAGCAGCACAACTTTGGGGGGGGCTGAAGCTTTCTTT.

The chain recombines TRBV5-1 with TRBJ1-3; 10 bases line up with TRBD1. CDR1 and CDR2 (germline): SGHRS, YFSETQ. Trimming removed 5 bases from V and 0 bases from J; junction bases left unmatched: 14. CDR3 length: 19 amino acids. CDR3 protein: CASSPRGQGSSTSGNTIYF. The CDR3 DNA sequence: TGCGCCAGCAGTCCCAGGGGACAGGGGTCCTCAACCTCTGGAAACACCATATATTTT.

The CDR3 sequence: CASSDLAGSGELFF. The CDR3 DNA is TGTGCCAGCAGTGACTTGGCGGGGTCCGGGGAGCTGTTTTTT. The chain recombines TRBV6-4 with TRBJ2-2, with D perhaps TRBD2 (6 bases). The V gene lost 1 base and the J gene lost 6 bases, with 9 bases spanning the gap. In germline, CDR1 is MRHNA, CDR2 SNTAGT. The CDR3 has 14 residues.

This chain connects TRBV19 to TRBJ1-1, with TRBD1 matching over 8 bases. The CDR3 sequence is 14 residues long. CDR1 is LNHDA and CDR2 is SQIVND in the germline V gene (reference sequence). V lost 8 bases to trimming and J lost 7 bases; unmatched junction nucleotides: 12. The DNA for the CDR3 is TGTGCCAGTCAAGAAACAGGGGGATTGGGTGAAGCTTTCTTT. Its protein is CASQETGGLGEAFF.

This chain uses TRBV10-1 with TRBJ2-7, with D possibly matching TRBD1 (5 bases). The CDR3 consists of 14 residues. Trimming shortened V by 5 bases and J by 4 bases, and 15 bases separated the two germline ends. The V gene's germline CDR1 is WNHNN and CDR2 SYGVQD (reference sequence). The DNA for the CDR3 is TGCGCCAGCAGTCCTGGACAATTTCTTTACGAGCAGTACTTC. Protein sequence: CASSPGQFLYEQYF.

This chain uses TRBV30 with TRBJ2-7; 7 positions match TRBD2. The V gene's germline CDR1 is GTSNPN and CDR2 SVGIG (reference sequence). V shed 0 bases and J 1 base; nucleotides not matched to a gene: 6. The CDR3 is 15 residues long. The CDR3 loop is CAWSVSRGTSYEQYF. The CDR3 DNA is TGTGCCTGGAGTGTCTCGCGGGGGACTTCCTACGAGCAGTACTTC.

This clone was counted a single time. This sample includes further DNA sequences coding for the same CDR3. The rearrangement joins TRBV6-5 to TRBJ2-3, with 7 bases matching TRBD1. Germline V gene lookup returns CDR1 MNHEY and CDR2 SVGAGI. Trimming cost V 0 bases and J 6 bases; bases outside gene matches: 0. This CDR3 is 13 amino acids long. The CDR3 sequence is CASSYSTGDTQYF. CDR3 DNA sequence: TGTGCCAGCAGTTACTCGACAGGGGATACGCAGTATTTT.

This clone has just a few counts. The CDR3 DNA reads as TGTGCCAGCAGACGAGGTCGCGGACAGACAAACACCGGGGAGCTGTTTTTT. This codes for CASRRGRGQTNTGELFF. The gene calls are TRBV19 and TRBJ2-2, with D perhaps TRBD1 (6 bases). Germline values: CDR1 LNHDA, CDR2 SQIVND (reference sequence). V was trimmed by 9 bases and J by 2 bases, leaving 22 bases between them. The CDR3 consists of 17 residues.

The rearrangement joins TRBV6-1 to TRBJ1-1; TRBD1 is a possible D gene (6 bases). CDR3 length: 14 amino acids. V gave up 1 base and J gave up 6 bases, with 12 bases separating them. Germline V gene sequence: CDR1 MNHNS, CDR2 SASEGT. CDR3 sequence: CASSEVIGGAEAFF. CDR3 DNA: TGTGCCAGCAGTGAAGTGATAGGGGGGGCTGAAGCTTTCTTT.

This sequence joins TRBV5-4 and TRBJ2-1; 10 bases align to TRBD1. CDR1 and CDR2 from the germline V gene are SGHNT and YYREEE (reference sequence). J was trimmed by 7 bases and V by 4 bases; bases with no gene match: 8. CDR3 length equals 15 residues. The CDR3 protein is CASSGGPGQGNEQFF. CDR3 DNA: TGTGCCAGCAGCGGGGGCCCGGGACAGGGGAATGAGCAGTTCTTC. The full variable domain, with the rest looked up from reference TRBV5-4 and TRBJ2-1, is ETGVTQSPTHLIKTRGQQVTLRCSSQSGHNTVSWYQQALGQGPQFIFQYYREEENGRGNFPPRFSGLQFPNYSSELNVNALELDDSALYLCASSGGPGQGNEQFFGPGTRLTVL.

The J gene is TRBJ2-2, the V gene TRBV7-9, with unresolved D. The V end lost 5 bases, the J end lost 0 bases, and 4 bases lay between the germline ends. Germline loops: CDR1 SEHNR, CDR2 FQNEAQ (reference sequence). The CDR3 totals 13 residues. The CDR3 reads CASSVANTGELFF. The CDR3 DNA is TGTGCCAGCAGCGTCGCGAACACCGGGGAGCTGTTTTTT.

This clone has a single count. The chain joins TRBV25-1 to TRBJ2-1, with 13 nucleotides matching TRBD2. The V segment lost 0 bases and the J segment 8 bases; nucleotides outside the gene matches: 10. The CDR3 is 18 amino acids. Germline V gene lookup returns CDR1 MGHDK and CDR2 SYGVNS. CDR3 in DNA: TGTGCCAGCAGTGAATACCGACTAGCGGGGGGTGGGTGGGATGAGCAGTTCTTC. This sequence encodes CASSEYRLAGGGWDEQFF.

The gene calls are TRBV15 and TRBJ2-5, with D perhaps TRBD2 (5 bases). Trimming removed 3 bases at V and 2 bases at J, with 7 bases between. Germline V gene lookup returns CDR1 LNHNV and CDR2 YYDKDF (reference sequence). The CDR3 sequence is 13 residues long. The CDR3 is CATSRDLQETQYF. The CDR3 DNA reads TGTGCCACCAGCAGGGACTTACAAGAGACCCAGTACTTC.

The chain employs TRBV30 and TRBJ2-7; D perhaps matches TRBD2 (6 bases). This CDR3 has 13 amino acids. CDR1 and CDR2 (germline): GTSNPN, SVGIG (reference sequence). V lost 0 bases, J lost 3 bases, and 9 bases lay in between. CDR3 bases: TGTGCCTGGAGTGTTGGGCGGGACTACGAGCAGTACTTC. Its translation is CAWSVGRDYEQYF.

The chain has TRBV7-3 and TRBJ2-1; TRBD2 matches at 13 bases. This CDR3 comprises 16 residues. After removal of 3 bases from V and 9 bases from J, the junction contained 8 bases not matched to a gene. Germline loops: CDR1 SGHTA, CDR2 FQGTGA. CDR3 loop: CASSFDPGTSGVEQFF. CDR3 coding DNA: TGTGCCAGCAGCTTCGACCCGGGGACTAGCGGGGTTGAGCAGTTCTTC.

Note on this clone: No conserved phenylalanine or tryptophan ends this CDR3, so it is likely a read error. This chain uses TRBV30 with TRBJ1-2; no definite D call. Per the germline V gene, CDR1 is GTSNPN and CDR2 is SVGIG (reference sequence). The CDR3 totals 11 residues. Trimming removed 3 bases from V and 11 bases from J, with 13 bases in between. CDR3 coding DNA: TGTGCCTGGAGCCGTAGTGCGAGGTACACCCTC. It translates to CAWSRSARYTL.